A selection of T cell receptor beta chains follows, all from one sample in a study of cytotoxic CD8 clonotypes in ibrutinib-treated CLL. Clones were read by immunoSEQ multiplex PCR, and TCRdb kept only the in-frame ones, dropping some. This repertoire shows 150,000 to 200,000 clones, around three quarters found once; its top ten account for around an eighth. This specimen was PBMCs, taken after 24 months of ibrutinib treatment. Receptors originate from a human donor with chronic lymphocytic leukemia. Both conserved end residues are part of each CDR3. A D gene is named only where the DNA matches it firmly. The listing skips clone size in some rows; elsewhere it reads once, few, many or a size class.

v_call,clone_size,j_call,d_call,cdr3_nt,cdr3_aa
TRBV7-3,once,TRBJ1-2,.,TGTGCCAGCAGCTTATTGGCCGGGGATGATTATTATGGCTACACCTTC,CASSLLAGDDYYGYTF
TRBV13,.,TRBJ2-2,.,TGTGCCAGCAGCCCCGAAATGGGGGCCGGGGAGCTGTTTTTT,CASSPEMGAGELFF
TRBV4-1,.,TRBJ2-1,TRBD2,TGCGCCAGCAGCCGTACTAGCGTGGGCAATGAGCAGTTCTTC,CASSRTSVGNEQFF
TRBV9,.,TRBJ2-1,.,TGTGCCAGCAGCGTAGTTGAGGGCCTCTACAATGAGCAGTTCTTC,CASSVVEGLYNEQFF
TRBV7-6,.,TRBJ1-1,.,TGTGCCAGCAGATTAACTATGAACACTGAAGCTTTCTTT,CASRLTMNTEAFF
TRBV29-1,.,TRBJ2-7,.,TGCAGCGTTCGGGAAACCCTCTCCTACGAGCAGTACTTC,CSVRETLSYEQYF
TRBV14,.,TRBJ2-1,.,TGTGCCAGCAGCCCCTTGGGGAGCTCCTACAATGAGCAGTTCTTC,CASSPLGSSYNEQFF
TRBV19,.,TRBJ1-5,.,TGTGCCAGTAGAAGGACACCATATAGCAATCAGCCCCAGCATTTT,CASRRTPYSNQPQHF
TRBV5-1,.,TRBJ2-1,.,TGCGCCAGCAGCTTGGGACAGGTTAATGAGCAGTTCTTC,CASSLGQVNEQFF
TRBV7-8,few,TRBJ1-2,TRBD1,TGTGCCAGCAGCCGAGGGACAGGGGGTACAAACTATGGCTACACCTTC,CASSRGTGGTNYGYTF
TRBV4-3,.,TRBJ1-3,.,TGCGCCAGCAGCCAAGATGAGGTGGGGCAGGTAGCGGGAAACACCATATATTTT,CASSQDEVGQVAGNTIYF
TRBV4-1,.,TRBJ2-5,TRBD2,TGCGCCAGCAGCCAAGATGGGGGGGACCAAGAGACCCAGTACTTC,CASSQDGGDQETQYF
TRBV9,.,TRBJ2-7,.,TGTGCCAGCAGCGTAGATGGGGGCGTCACCTACGAGCAGTACTTC,CASSVDGGVTYEQYF
TRBV5-4,.,TRBJ2-1,TRBD2,TGTGCCAGCAGCGCCCCAACCCTAGCGGAAGGGAACAATGAGCAGTTCTTC,CASSAPTLAEGNNEQFF
TRBV4-1,.,TRBJ2-3,.,TGCGCCAGCAGCCAAGATGGCGGGACTAGCACAGATACGCAGTATTTT,CASSQDGGTSTDTQYF
TRBV7-9,few,TRBJ1-2,TRBD1,TGTGCCAGCGCCCCGGGACAGTTCTATGGCTACACCTTC,CASAPGQFYGYTF
TRBV18,.,TRBJ2-1,.,TGTGCCAGCTCACCGAGACTAGATTTTTTTGAGCAGTTCTTC,CASSPRLDFFEQFF
TRBV5-1,.,TRBJ2-7,TRBD2,TGCGCCAGCAGCTTGGGACTAGCGGGCGAGCAGTACTTC,CASSLGLAGEQYF
TRBV11-2,.,TRBJ2-7,TRBD2,TGTGCCAGCAGCTTAGTGCGGGGGGTATACGAGCAGTACTTC,CASSLVRGVYEQYF
TRBV30,few,TRBJ2-1,TRBD2,TGTGCCTGGAGAATATACACAGGACTAGCGGGAGACAATGAGCAGTTCTTC,CAWRIYTGLAGDNEQFF
TRBV28,.,TRBJ2-4,.,TGTGCCAGCAGCGGCGACAAAGCCAAAAACATTCAGTACTTC,CASSGDKAKNIQYF
TRBV19,.,TRBJ1-2,.,TGTGCCAGTAGTATAGTAAGGAATTCTAACTATGGCTACACCTTC,CASSIVRNSNYGYTF
TRBV30,.,TRBJ2-5,TRBD2,TGTGCCTGGAGTGCCGGGACTAGTGCCGAGACCCAGTACTTC,CAWSAGTSAETQYF
TRBV2,.,TRBJ2-3,.,TGTGCCAGCACTTTAGTTTTCACAGATACGCAGTATTTT,CASTLVFTDTQYF
TRBV5-4,.,TRBJ2-7,.,TGTGCCAGCAGCCCGCAAGGCAGGGCGAACGAGCAGTACTTC,CASSPQGRANEQYF
TRBV7-9,.,TRBJ2-2,TRBD2,TGTGCCAGCAGCACACCTCCCGGGCGGGAGTCTCGCACCGGGGAGCTGTTTTTT,CASSTPPGRESRTGELFF
TRBV10-2,.,TRBJ2-7,.,TGCGCCAGCAGATCCTTTGGGGGAAGGAGCTCCTACGAGCAGTACTTC,CASRSFGGRSSYEQYF
TRBV27,.,TRBJ2-2,.,TGTGCCAGCAGTTTATGGGGGGCTGACGGGGAGCTGTTTTTT,CASSLWGADGELFF
TRBV7-9,.,TRBJ2-7,.,TGTGCCAGCAGCTTTACACCCGGGGCCACTAGGAACTACGAGCAGTACTTC,CASSFTPGATRNYEQYF
TRBV7-9,.,TRBJ2-1,TRBD2,TGTGCCAGCAGCTCGGGACTAGCGGGAGATAATGAGCAGTTCTTC,CASSSGLAGDNEQFF
TRBV6-6,.,TRBJ2-7,.,TGTGCCAGCGGAAACAGGGTTTTCGAGCAGTACTTC,CASGNRVFEQYF
TRBV18,few,TRBJ1-5,.,TGTGCCAGCTCACCATCGTCTAGCAATCAGCCCCAGCATTTT,CASSPSSSNQPQHF
TRBV9,.,TRBJ2-7,TRBD2,TGTGCCAGCAGCCCGGGAGGGGCCCCGGTCGAGCAGTACTTC,CASSPGGAPVEQYF
TRBV27,.,TRBJ1-2,.,TGTGCCAGCAGTAACCTCGGGACGGTTTCCTATGGCTACACCTTC,CASSNLGTVSYGYTF
TRBV5-1,.,TRBJ2-2,.,TGCGCCAGCAGCTTGGATCGGCCAGTTTACGGGGAGCTGTTTTTT,CASSLDRPVYGELFF
TRBV5-1,.,TRBJ1-1,.,TGCGCCAGCAGCTGGGGAACTGAAGCTTTCTTT,CASSWGTEAFF
TRBV6-5,once,TRBJ2-7,TRBD2,TGTGCCAGCACGGTAGCGGGAGTAGTCGAGCAGTACTTC,CASTVAGVVEQYF
TRBV7-2,once,TRBJ2-7,.,TGTGCCAGCAGCACCCGGGACGGGGTATCCTACGAGCAGTACTTC,CASSTRDGVSYEQYF
TRBV2,.,TRBJ2-1,TRBD2,TGTGCCAGCAGTGCGATGGCCAGCGGGAGTCCACTACGCAATGAGCAGTTCTTC,CASSAMASGSPLRNEQFF
TRBV7-2,.,TRBJ2-3,.,TGTGCCAGCAGCCCGGCGCTGAGCACAGATACGCAGTATTTT,CASSPALSTDTQYF
TRBV4-2,.,TRBJ2-2,.,TGTGCCAGCAGCCAAGAGTCAACCGGGAGCCCAACCGGGGAGCTGTTTTTT,CASSQESTGSPTGELFF
TRBV7-2,.,TRBJ1-1,TRBD1,TGTGCCAGCAGCCTAAAGACAGGGCTGAGTGAAGCTTTCTTT,CASSLKTGLSEAFF
TRBV9,.,TRBJ1-1,.,TGTGCCAGCAGCTTTGGGGGGAATGAAGCTTTCTTT,CASSFGGNEAFF